Listed below are T cell receptor beta chains from one sample, sequenced in a study of blood T cell repertoires in COVID-19. Only in-frame clones appear in the TCRdb table, and some are missing; sequencing was by immunoSEQ multiplex PCR. The repertoire consists of 80,000 to 90,000 clones, with approximately 86% occurring once and the leading ten covering about 1.2%. Sequencing used peripheral blood. The receptors were gathered from an older man with active or convalescent COVID-19. The CDR3 runs from the conserved cysteine through the conserved F or W. The order of the fields is J gene, V gene, CDR3 protein.

TRBJ2-1 | TRBV19 | CASSTTGPSSYNEQFF
TRBJ2-4 | TRBV2 | CASSEVGGRRPGAKNIQYF
TRBJ1-2 | TRBV12-5 | CASGVSGGYGYTF
TRBJ2-1 | TRBV4-2 | CASSLQGPYNEQFF
TRBJ1-1 | TRBV18 | CASSLSGGNTEAFF
TRBJ2-2 | TRBV4-2 | CASSQDGGTGELFF
TRBJ2-2 | TRBV28 | CASSFIRGYTGELFF
TRBJ2-3 | TRBV20-1 | CSASRKTGTSTDTQYF
TRBJ2-2 | TRBV25-1 | CASSEYMAGRTGELFF
TRBJ2-7 | TRBV28 | CASSLNKRSEQYF
TRBJ1-2 | TRBV6-6 | CASSPRDRGIYGYGYTF
TRBJ2-1 | TRBV7-3 | CASSPDRGAFGEQFF
TRBJ2-1 | TRBV5-1 | CASSAGLAGASEQFF
TRBJ1-3 | TRBV7-9 | CASSPRGGTGNTIYF
TRBJ2-3 | TRBV18 | CASSQTRVDTQYF
TRBJ1-1 | TRBV29-1 | CSANPRQGANTEAFF
TRBJ2-3 | TRBV6-1 | CASSEYGSTDTQYF
TRBJ2-3 | TRBV29-1 | CSVAFGQKSSTDTQYF
TRBJ1-2 | TRBV28 | CASSDSYGYTF
TRBJ2-7 | TRBV5-4 | CASSLNIAGMGEQYF
TRBJ2-2 | TRBV12-3/TRBV12-4 | CASRLDRAGELFF
TRBJ1-5 | TRBV6-5 | CASTQVGGRDQPQHF
TRBJ1-2 | TRBV5-1 | CASSLDSGYGYTF
TRBJ2-3 | TRBV10-2 | CASSDRARGLAGGKQYF
TRBJ2-1 | TRBV28 | CASSFHGTRRGNEQFF
TRBJ2-3 | TRBV9 | CASRGGDTQYF
TRBJ1-1 | TRBV9 | CASSASDRGRTEAFF
TRBJ1-5 | TRBV10-2 | CAGGQGGQPQHF
TRBJ2-7 | TRBV5-1 | CASSEPRMALADSYEQYF
TRBJ1-2 | TRBV7-3 | CASSLNPGGSYGYTF
TRBJ1-5 | TRBV7-8 | CASSRGSPNQPQHF
TRBJ2-3 | TRBV29-1 | CSVDRTGGSLDTQYF
TRBJ2-5 | TRBV7-7 | CASSLGRETWETQYF
TRBJ2-3 | TRBV11-1 | CASSSGLRTDTQYF
TRBJ1-5 | TRBV6-5 | CASSLAYSNQPQHF
TRBJ1-5 | TRBV7-9 | CASGGPGGQPQHF
TRBJ2-5 | TRBV5-4 | CASSFGIIAGGQQETQYF
TRBJ1-4 | TRBV4-1 | CASSARGRDEKLFF
TRBJ2-2 | TRBV5-5 | CASSWERGGELFF
TRBJ2-5 | TRBV5-4 | CASSAGTDQETQYF
TRBJ1-4 | TRBV19 | CASSNRLTTVANEKLFF
TRBJ1-2 | TRBV19 | CASRSPRDSNYGYTF
TRBJ2-2 | TRBV5-6 | CASSTLAGGIGELFF
TRBJ2-5 | TRBV18 | CASSPKQSQETQYF
TRBJ1-5 | TRBV15 | CATSLDRANQPQHF
TRBJ1-2 | TRBV5-5 | CASSFGAASYGYTF
TRBJ1-3 | TRBV11-3 | CASSLEAPGVGNTIYF
TRBJ2-7 | TRBV5-4 | CASSFGTGAPTYEQYF
TRBJ1-1 | TRBV9 | CASSPGGDMNTEAFF
TRBJ2-7 | TRBV6-5 | CASSYRGTGGVYEQYF
TRBJ2-5 | TRBV3-1/TRBV3-2 | CASSPRRDRGWETQYF
TRBJ2-1 | TRBV5-4 | CASSWGQGAYNEQFF
TRBJ2-1 | TRBV7-9 | CASSRSGTLDEQFF
TRBJ1-5 | TRBV28 | CASTLPLQGMGPQHF